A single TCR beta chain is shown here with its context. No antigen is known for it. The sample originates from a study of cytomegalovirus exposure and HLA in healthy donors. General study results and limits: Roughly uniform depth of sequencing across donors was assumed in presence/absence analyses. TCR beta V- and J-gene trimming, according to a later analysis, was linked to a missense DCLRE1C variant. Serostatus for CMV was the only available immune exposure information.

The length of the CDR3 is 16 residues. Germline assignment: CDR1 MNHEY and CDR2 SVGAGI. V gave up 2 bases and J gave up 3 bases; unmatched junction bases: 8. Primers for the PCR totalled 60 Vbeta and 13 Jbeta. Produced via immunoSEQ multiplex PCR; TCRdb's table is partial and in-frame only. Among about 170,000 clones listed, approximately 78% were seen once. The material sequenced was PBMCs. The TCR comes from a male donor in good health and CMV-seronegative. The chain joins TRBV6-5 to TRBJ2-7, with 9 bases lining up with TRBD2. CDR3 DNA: TGTGCCAGCAGTTACGGCGGGGGGGCCTCGGTCTACGAGCAGTACTTC. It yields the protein CASSYGGGASVYEQYF.